Described below is a single T cell receptor (beta chain) sequence and its context. No antigen is known for it. Trimming pared 4 bases from V and 8 bases from J, leaving 21 bases between. Germline V gene data show CDR1 as SNHLY and CDR2 as FYNNEI. The CDR3 spans 15 residues. The data are from a study of beta chain features in type 1 diabetes. General study points: There was a moderate but significant shortening of TCRB CDR3s in all four CD4+ subsets of Type 1 diabetes patients. Small HLA sub-analyses could not settle whether HLA shapes TCRB rearrangement.

The authors reverse transcribed all of the isolated RNA, so sequencing captured expressed TCRB transcripts. Generated by immunoSEQ multiplex PCR, the TCRdb table keeps only in-frame clones and is missing some. The sample gives 95,000 to 110,000 clones, roughly 28% of which show up once; 0.5% to 0.55% is in the top ten. CD45RO/CCR7/CD25/CD127/CD95/CD27 staining was used to isolate CD4+ naive, central memory, regulatory and stem cell-like memory cells by sorting. The sequenced sample consisted of central memory CD4+ T cells from blood. This sequence was found in a woman under 30 with type 1 diabetes. The rearrangement uses TRBV2 and TRBJ2-7; possible D gene TRBD1, 5 bases. CDR3 protein: CASSVPQQGASKQYF. CDR3 DNA sequence: TGTGCCAGCAGTGTGCCCCAACAAGGGGCTTCTAAGCAGTACTTC.